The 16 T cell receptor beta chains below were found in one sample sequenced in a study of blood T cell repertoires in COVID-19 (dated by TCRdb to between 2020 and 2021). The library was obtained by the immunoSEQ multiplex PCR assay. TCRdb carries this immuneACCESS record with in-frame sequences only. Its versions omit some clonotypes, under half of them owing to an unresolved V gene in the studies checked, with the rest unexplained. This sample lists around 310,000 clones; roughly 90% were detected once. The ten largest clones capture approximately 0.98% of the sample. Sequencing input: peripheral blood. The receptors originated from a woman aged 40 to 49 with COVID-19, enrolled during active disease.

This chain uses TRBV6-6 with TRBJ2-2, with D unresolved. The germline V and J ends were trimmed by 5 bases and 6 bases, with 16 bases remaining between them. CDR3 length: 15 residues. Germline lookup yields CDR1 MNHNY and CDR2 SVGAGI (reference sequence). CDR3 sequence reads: CASSDAARSAGELFF. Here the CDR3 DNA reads TGTGCCAGCAGTGACGCTGCTAGATCCGCCGGGGAGCTGTTTTTT.

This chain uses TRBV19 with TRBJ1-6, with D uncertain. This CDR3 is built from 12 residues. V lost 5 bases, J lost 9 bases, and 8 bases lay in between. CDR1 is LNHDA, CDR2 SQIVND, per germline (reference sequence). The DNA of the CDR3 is TGTGCCAGTAGTTCTAGAAGTTCACCCCTCCACTTT. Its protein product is CASSSRSSPLHF.

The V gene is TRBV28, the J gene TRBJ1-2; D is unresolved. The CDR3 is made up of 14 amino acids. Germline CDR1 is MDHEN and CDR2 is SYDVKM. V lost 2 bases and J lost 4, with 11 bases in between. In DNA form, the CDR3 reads TGTGCCAGCAGTTTACCCCCAGTACCCTATGGCTACACCTTC. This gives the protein CASSLPPVPYGYTF.

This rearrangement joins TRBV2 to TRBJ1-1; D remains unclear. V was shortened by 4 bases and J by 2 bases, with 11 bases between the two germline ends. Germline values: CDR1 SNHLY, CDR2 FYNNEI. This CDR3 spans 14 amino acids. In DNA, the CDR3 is TGTGCCAGCAGTGGGGCCGTTCCCAACACTGAAGCTTTCTTT. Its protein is CASSGAVPNTEAFF. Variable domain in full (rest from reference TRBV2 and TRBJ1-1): EPEVTQTPSHQVTQMGQEVILRCVPISNHLYFYWYRQILGQKVEFLVSFYNNEISEKSEIFDDQFSVERPDGSNFTLKIRSTKLEDSAMYFCASSGAVPNTEAFFGQGTRLTVV.

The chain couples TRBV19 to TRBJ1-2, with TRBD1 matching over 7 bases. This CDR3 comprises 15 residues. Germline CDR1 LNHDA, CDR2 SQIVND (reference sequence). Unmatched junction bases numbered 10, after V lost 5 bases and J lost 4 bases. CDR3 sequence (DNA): TGTGCCAGTAGTGGATCCGGGACAGCCATCTATGGCTACACCTTC. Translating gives CASSGSGTAIYGYTF.

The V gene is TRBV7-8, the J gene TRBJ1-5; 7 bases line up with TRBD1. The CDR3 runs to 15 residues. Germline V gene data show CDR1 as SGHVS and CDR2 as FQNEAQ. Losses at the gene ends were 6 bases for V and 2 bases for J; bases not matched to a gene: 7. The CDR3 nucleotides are TGTGCCAGCAGTATCGGAGGGGGCGGCAATCAGCCCCAGCATTTT. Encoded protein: CASSIGGGGNQPQHF.

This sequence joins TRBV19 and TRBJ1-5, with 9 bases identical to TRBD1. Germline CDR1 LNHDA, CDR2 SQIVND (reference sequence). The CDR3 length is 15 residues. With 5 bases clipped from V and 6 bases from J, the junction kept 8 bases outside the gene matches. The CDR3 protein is CASSEDRGRGQPQHF. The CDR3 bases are TGTGCCAGTAGTGAGGACAGGGGTAGAGGTCAGCCCCAGCATTTT.

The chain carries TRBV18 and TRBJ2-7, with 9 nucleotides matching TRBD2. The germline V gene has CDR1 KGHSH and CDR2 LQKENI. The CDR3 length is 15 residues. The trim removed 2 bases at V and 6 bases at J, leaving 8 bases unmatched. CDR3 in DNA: TGTGCCAGCTCACCAGGGCGGGGGGGCACTGCCGAGCAGTACTTC. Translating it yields CASSPGRGGTAEQYF.

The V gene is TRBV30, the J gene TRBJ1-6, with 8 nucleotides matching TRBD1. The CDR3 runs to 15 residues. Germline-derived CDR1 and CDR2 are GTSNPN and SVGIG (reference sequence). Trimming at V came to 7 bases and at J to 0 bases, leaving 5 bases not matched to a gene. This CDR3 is CAYRDRSSYNSPLHF. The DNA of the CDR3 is TGTGCCTATCGGGACAGGAGCTCCTATAATTCACCCCTCCACTTT.

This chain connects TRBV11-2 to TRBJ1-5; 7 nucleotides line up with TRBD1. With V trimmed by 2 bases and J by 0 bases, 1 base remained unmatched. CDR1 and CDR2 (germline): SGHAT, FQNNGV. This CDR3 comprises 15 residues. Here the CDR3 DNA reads TGTGCCAGCAGCTTAACAGGGGATAGCAATCAGCCCCAGCATTTT. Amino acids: CASSLTGDSNQPQHF.

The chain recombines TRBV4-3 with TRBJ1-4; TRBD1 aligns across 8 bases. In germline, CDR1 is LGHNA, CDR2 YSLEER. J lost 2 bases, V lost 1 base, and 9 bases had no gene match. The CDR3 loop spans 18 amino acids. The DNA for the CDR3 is TGCGCCAGCAGCCAAGGCAGGGCAGGGGGCTTTACTAATGAAAAACTGTTTTTT. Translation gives CASSQGRAGGFTNEKLFF.

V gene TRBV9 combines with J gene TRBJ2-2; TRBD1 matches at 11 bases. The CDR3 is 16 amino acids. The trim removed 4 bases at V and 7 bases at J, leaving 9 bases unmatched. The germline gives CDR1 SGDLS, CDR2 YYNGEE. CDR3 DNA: TGTGCCAGCAGCAGAGGACAGGGGGCGTTTGACGGGGAGCTGTTTTTT. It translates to CASSRGQGAFDGELFF.

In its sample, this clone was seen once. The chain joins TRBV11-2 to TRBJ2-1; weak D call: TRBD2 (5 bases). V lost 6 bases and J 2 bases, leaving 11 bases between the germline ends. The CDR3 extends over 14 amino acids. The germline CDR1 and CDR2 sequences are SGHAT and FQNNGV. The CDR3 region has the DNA TGTGCCAGCAGTCTTGCCGGGACCTACAATGAGCAGTTCTTC. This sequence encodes CASSLAGTYNEQFF.

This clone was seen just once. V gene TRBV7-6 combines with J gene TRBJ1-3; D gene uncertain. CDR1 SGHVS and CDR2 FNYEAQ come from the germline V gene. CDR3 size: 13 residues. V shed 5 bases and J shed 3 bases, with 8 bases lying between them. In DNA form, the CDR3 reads TGTGCCAGCAGCCCGACTCTTGGAAACACCATATATTTT. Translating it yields CASSPTLGNTIYF.

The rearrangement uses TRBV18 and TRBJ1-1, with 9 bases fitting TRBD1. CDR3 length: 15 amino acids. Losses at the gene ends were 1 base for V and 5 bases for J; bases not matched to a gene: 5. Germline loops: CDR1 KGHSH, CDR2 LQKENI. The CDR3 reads CASSPLGQGRTEAFF. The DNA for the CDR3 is TGTGCCAGCTCACCACTGGGACAGGGAAGGACTGAAGCTTTCTTT.

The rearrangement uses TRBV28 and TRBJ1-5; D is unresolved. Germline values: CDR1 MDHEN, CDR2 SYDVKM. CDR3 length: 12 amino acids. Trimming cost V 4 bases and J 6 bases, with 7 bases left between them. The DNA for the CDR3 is TGTGCCAGCAGTTCGTTTAGTCAGCCCCAGCATTTT. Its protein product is CASSSFSQPQHF.